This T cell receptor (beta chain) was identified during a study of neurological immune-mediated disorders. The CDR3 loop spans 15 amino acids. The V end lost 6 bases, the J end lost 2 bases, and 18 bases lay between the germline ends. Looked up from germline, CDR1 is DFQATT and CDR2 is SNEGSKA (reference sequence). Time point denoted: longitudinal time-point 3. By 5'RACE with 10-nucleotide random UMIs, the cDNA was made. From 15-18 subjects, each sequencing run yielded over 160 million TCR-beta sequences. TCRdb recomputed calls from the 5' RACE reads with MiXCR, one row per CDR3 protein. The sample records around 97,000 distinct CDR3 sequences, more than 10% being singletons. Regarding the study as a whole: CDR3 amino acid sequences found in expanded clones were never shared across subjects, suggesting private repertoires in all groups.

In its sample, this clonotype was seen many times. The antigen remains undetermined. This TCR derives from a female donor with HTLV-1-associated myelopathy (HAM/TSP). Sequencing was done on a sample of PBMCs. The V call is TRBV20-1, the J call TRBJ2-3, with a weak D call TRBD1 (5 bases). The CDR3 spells CSAQTDSPITDTQYF. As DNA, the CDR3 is TGCAGTGCCCAGACCGACAGTCCAATCACAGATACGCAGTATTTT.